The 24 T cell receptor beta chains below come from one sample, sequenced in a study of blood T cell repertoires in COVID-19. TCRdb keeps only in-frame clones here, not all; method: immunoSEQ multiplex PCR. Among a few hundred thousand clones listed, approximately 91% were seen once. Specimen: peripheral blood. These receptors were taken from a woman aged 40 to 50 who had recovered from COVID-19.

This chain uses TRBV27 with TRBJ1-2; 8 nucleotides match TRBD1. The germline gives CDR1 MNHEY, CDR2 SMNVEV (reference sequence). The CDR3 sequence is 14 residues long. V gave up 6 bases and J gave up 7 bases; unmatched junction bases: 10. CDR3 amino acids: CASRTTGTGPGYTF. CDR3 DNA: TGTGCCAGCAGGACGACCGGGACAGGCCCTGGCTACACCTTC.

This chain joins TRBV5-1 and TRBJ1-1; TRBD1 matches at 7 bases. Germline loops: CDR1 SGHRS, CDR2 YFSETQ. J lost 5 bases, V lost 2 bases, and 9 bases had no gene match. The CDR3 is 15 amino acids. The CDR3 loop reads CASSFGQESGTEAFF. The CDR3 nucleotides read TGCGCCAGCAGCTTCGGACAGGAATCTGGGACTGAAGCTTTCTTT.

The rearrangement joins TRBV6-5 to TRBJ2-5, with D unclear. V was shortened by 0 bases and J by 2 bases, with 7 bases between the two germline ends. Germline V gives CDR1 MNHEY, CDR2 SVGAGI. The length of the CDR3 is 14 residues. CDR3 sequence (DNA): TGTGCCAGCAGTTACTCAGGCGGACAAGAGACCCAGTACTTC. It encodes CASSYSGGQETQYF.

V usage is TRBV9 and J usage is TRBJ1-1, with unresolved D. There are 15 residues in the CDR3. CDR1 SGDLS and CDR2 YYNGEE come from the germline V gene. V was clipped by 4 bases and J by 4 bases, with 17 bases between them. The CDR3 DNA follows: TGTGCCAGCAGCCCCCGCCACAGCGGGTCCACTGAAGCTTTCTTT. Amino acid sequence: CASSPRHSGSTEAFF. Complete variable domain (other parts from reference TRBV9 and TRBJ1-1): DSGVTQTPKHLITATGQRVTLRCSPRSGDLSVYWYQQSLDQGLQFLIQYYNGEERAKGNILERFSAQQFPDLHSELNLSSLELGDSALYFCASSPRHSGSTEAFFGQGTRLTVV.

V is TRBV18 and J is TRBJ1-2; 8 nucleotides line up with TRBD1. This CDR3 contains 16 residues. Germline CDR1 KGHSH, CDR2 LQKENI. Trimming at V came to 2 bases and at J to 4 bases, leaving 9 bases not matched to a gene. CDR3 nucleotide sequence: TGTGCCAGCTCACCAGGGGGAGACAGGGGTCCCTATGGCTACACCTTC. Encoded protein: CASSPGGDRGPYGYTF.

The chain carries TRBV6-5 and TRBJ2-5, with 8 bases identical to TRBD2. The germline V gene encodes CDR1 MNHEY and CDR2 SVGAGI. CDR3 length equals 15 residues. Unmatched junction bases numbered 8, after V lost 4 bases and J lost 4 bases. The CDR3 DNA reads TGTGCCAGCAGTTTCAGCGGGAGTCTATTAGAGACCCAGTACTTC. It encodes CASSFSGSLLETQYF.

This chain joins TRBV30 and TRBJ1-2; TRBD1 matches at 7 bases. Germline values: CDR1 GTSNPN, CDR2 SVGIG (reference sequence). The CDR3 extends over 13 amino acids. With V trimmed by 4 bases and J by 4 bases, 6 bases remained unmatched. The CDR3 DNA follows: TGTGCCTGGACCCTAGGGACAGTCTATGGCTACACCTTC. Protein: CAWTLGTVYGYTF.

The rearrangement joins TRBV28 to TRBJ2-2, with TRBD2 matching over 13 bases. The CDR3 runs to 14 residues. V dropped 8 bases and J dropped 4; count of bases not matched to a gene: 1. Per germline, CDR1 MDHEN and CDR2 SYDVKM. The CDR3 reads CASRTSGSTGELFF. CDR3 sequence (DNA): TGTGCCAGCCGGACTAGCGGGAGCACCGGGGAGCTGTTTTTT.

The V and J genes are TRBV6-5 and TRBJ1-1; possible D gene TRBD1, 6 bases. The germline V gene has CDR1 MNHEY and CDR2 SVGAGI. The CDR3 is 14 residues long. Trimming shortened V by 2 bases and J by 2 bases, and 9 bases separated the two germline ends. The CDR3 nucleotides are TGTGCCAGCAGTTACATACAGGGTAACACTGAAGCTTTCTTT. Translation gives CASSYIQGNTEAFF.

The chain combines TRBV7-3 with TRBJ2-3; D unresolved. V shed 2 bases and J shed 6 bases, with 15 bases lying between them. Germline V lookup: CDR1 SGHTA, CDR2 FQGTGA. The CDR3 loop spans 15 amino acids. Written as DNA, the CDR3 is TGTGCCAGCAGCTTAGAGTCCTACCGAGCGGATACGCAGTATTTT. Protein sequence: CASSLESYRADTQYF.

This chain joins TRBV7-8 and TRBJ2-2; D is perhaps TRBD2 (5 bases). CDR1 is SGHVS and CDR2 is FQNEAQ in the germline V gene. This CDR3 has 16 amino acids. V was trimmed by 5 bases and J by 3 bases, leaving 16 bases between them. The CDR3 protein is CASSLGVNGDTGELFF. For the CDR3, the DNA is TGTGCCAGCAGCCTGGGAGTTAATGGGGACACCGGGGAGCTGTTTTTT.

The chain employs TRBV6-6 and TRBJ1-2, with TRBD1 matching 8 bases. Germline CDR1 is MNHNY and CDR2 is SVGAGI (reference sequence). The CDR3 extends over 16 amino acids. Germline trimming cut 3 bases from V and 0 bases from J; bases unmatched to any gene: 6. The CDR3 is CASSYTGGRANYGYTF. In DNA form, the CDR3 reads TGTGCCAGCAGTTATACAGGGGGAAGGGCTAACTATGGCTACACCTTC.

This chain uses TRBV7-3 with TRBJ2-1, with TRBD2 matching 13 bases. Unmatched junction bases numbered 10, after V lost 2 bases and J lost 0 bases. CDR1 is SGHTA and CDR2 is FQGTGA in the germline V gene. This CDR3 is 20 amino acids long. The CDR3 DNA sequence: TGTGCCAGCAGCTTAGGAGGACTAGCGGGAGTTGTCAGCTCCTACAATGAGCAGTTCTTC. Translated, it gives CASSLGGLAGVVSSYNEQFF.

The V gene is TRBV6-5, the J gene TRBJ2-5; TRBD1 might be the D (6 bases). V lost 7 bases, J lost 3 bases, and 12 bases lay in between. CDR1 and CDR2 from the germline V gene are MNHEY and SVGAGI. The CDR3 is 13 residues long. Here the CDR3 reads CASTTTGEETQYF. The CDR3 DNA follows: TGTGCCAGCACCACGACAGGCGAAGAGACCCAGTACTTC.

For the CDR3, the DNA is TGTGCCAGCTCACCAGGAAGCGGTCTATTCGGAGGGAATAACTACGAGCAGTACTTC. Amino acids: CASSPGSGLFGGNNYEQYF. This sequence joins TRBV18 and TRBJ2-7, with a weak D call TRBD2 (6 bases). The V end lost 2 bases, the J end lost 3 bases, and 26 bases lay between the germline ends. The CDR3 sequence is 19 residues long. Germline V lookup: CDR1 KGHSH, CDR2 LQKENI.

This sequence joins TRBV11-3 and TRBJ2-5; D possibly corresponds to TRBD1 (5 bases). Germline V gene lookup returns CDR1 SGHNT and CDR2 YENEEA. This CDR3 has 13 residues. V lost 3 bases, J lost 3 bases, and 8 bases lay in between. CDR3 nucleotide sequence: TGTGCCAGCAGCTTCGGACAAGAAGAGACCCAGTACTTC. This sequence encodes CASSFGQEETQYF.

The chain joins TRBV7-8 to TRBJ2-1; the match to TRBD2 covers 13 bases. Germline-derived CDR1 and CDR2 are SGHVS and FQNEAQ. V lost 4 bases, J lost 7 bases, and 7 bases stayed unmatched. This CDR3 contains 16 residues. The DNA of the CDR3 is TGTGCCAGCAGCTGGACTAGCGGGAGTGGGGGGAATGAGCAGTTCTTC. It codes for CASSWTSGSGGNEQFF. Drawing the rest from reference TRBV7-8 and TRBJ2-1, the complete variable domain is GAGVSQSPRYKVAKRGQDVALRCDPISGHVSLFWYQQALGQGPEFLTYFQNEAQLDKSGLPSDRFFAERPEGSVSTLKIQRTQQEDSAVYLCASSWTSGSGGNEQFFGPGTRLTVL.

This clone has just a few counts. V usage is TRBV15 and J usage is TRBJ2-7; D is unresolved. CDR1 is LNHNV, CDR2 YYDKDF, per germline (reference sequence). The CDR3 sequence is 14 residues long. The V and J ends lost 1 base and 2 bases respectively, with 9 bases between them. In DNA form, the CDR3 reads TGTGCCACCAGCAGAGTCGGAGACCCCTACGAGCAGTACTTC. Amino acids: CATSRVGDPYEQYF.

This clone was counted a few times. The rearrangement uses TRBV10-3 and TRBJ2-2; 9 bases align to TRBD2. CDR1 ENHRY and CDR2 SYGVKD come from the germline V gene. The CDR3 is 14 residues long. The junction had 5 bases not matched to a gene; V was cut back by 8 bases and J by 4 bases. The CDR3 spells CAIESGRSTGELFF. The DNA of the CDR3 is TGTGCCATCGAGAGCGGGAGGAGCACCGGGGAGCTGTTTTTT.

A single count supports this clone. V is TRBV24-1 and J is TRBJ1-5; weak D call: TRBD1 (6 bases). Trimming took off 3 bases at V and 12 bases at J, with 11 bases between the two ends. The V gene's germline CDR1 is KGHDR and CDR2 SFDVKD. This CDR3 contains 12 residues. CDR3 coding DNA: TGTGCCACCAGTGATACTGACAGGCACCAGCATTTT. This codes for CATSDTDRHQHF.

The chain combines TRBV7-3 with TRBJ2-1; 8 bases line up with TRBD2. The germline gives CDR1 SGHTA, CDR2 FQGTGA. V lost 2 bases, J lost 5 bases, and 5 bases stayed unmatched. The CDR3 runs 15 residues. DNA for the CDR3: TGTGCCAGCAGCTTACTCGGTAGCGGGGACAATGAGCAGTTCTTC. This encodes CASSLLGSGDNEQFF.

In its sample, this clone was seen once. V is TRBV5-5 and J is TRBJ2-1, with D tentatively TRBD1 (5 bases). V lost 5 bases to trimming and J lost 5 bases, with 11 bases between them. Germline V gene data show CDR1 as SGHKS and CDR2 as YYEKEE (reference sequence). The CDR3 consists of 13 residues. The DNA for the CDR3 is TGTGCCAGCAGGAAACAGGTCAACAATGAGCAGTTCTTC. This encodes CASRKQVNNEQFF.

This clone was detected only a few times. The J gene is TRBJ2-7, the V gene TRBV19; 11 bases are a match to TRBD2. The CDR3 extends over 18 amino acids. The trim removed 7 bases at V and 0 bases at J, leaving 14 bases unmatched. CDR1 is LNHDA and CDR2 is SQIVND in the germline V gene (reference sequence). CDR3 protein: CASKIGRLAGSNSYEQYF. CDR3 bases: TGTGCCAGTAAGATTGGGAGACTAGCGGGATCTAACTCCTACGAGCAGTACTTC.

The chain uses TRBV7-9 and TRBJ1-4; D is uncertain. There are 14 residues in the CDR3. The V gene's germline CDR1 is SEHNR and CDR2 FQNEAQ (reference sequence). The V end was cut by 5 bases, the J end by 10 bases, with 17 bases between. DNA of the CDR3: TGTGCCAGCAGCCTAAAGGGCCCGGGAGGAAAACTGTTTTTT. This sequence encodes CASSLKGPGGKLFF.